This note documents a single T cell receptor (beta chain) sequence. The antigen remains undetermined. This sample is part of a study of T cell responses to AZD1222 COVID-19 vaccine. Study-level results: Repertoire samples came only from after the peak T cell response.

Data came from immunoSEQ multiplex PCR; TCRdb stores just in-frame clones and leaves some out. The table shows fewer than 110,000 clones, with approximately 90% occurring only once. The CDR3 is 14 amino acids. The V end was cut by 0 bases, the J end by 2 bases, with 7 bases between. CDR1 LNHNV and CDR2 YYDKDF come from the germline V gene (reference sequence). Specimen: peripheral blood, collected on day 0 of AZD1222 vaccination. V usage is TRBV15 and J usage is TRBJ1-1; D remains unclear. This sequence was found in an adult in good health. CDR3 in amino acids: CATSRDRGNTEAFF. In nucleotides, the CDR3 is TGTGCCACCAGCAGAGATCGGGGTAACACTGAAGCTTTCTTT.